These 23 T cell receptor beta chains originate from one sample sequenced in a study of blood T cells in healthy people across ages. A second PCR, run for about 6 to 11 cycles, used a sample-barcoded 5' primer plus a J-beta primer mix. TCRdb reanalysed the 5' RACE reads using MiXCR and keeps one entry per CDR3 protein. The repertoire has around 800,000 distinct CDR3 sequences, approximately 24% of them found once; the top ten carry around 3%. These data also featured in a second study, about T cells of mothers and their children.

Sequencing input: blood. These receptors all stem from a boy under 18 in good health.

This clonotype has a count of ten or more. The rearrangement links TRBV5-1 to TRBJ2-5; no firm D call. The V and J ends lost 4 bases and 2 bases respectively, with 6 bases between them. The CDR3 spans 12 residues. Germline V gives CDR1 SGHRS, CDR2 YFSETQ. The CDR3 DNA reads TGCGCCAGCAGCATGCTGCAAGAGACCCAGTACTTC. Its translation is CASSMLQETQYF. The complete variable domain, with remaining parts taken from reference TRBV5-1 and TRBJ2-5, reads KAGVTQTPRYLIKTRGQQVTLSCSPISGHRSVSWYQQTPGQGLQFLFEYFSETQRNKGNFPGRFSGRQFSNSRSEMNVSTLELGDSALYLCASSMLQETQYFGPGTRLLVL.

The genes are TRBV12-3 or TRBV12-4 and TRBJ2-4; 7 bases align to TRBD1. This CDR3 is built from 16 residues. The J segment lost 2 bases and the V segment lost 5 bases, leaving 9 bases of the junction unmatched. The DNA for the CDR3 is TGTGCCAGCAGTCGTCCGGGACAGTCAACCAAAAACATTCAGTACTTC. Its translation: CASSRPGQSTKNIQYF.

The table lists this clonotype with a few counts. The chain has TRBV29-1 and TRBJ1-2; D may be TRBD1 (6 bases). The V gene lost 7 bases and the J gene lost 7 bases, with 13 bases spanning the gap. This CDR3 comprises 11 residues. Germline V lookup: CDR1 SQVTM, CDR2 ANQGSEA. The CDR3 loop reads CSGDGQFGYTF. CDR3 nucleotides: TGCAGCGGCGACGGACAGTTTGGCTACACCTTC.

This clonotype was seen only a few times. The chain recombines TRBV12-5 with TRBJ1-2; 9 positions agree with TRBD1. In germline, CDR1 is LGHNT, CDR2 FRNRAP. J was trimmed by 6 bases and V by 1 base; bases with no gene match: 0. The CDR3 sequence is 13 residues long. DNA of the CDR3: TGTGCTAGTGGTTTGGGACAGGGGGATGGCTACACCTTC. Encoded protein: CASGLGQGDGYTF.

The J gene is TRBJ1-1, the V gene TRBV12-3 or TRBV12-4; 7 nucleotides align to TRBD1. The CDR3 sequence is 14 residues long. V lost 4 bases and J lost 6; bases outside the gene matches: 8. CDR3 residues: CASSSQGGGAEAFF. In DNA form, the CDR3 reads TGTGCCAGCAGTTCTCAGGGGGGTGGGGCTGAAGCTTTCTTT.

This sequence joins TRBV7-9 and TRBJ2-5, with D tentatively TRBD1 or TRBD2 (5 bases each). This CDR3 is built from 16 residues. Germline V CDR1 and CDR2: SEHNR, FQNEAQ (reference sequence). V lost 5 bases and J 5 bases, leaving 21 bases between the germline ends. Written as DNA, the CDR3 is TGTGCCAGCAGCCTGGGGGATCTACCCCTACGGGAGACCCAGTACTTC. Translation: CASSLGDLPLRETQYF. Full variable domain (outside the CDR3, taken from reference TRBV7-9 and TRBJ2-5): DTGVSQNPRHKITKRGQNVTFRCDPISEHNRLYWYRQTLGQGPEFLTYFQNEAQLEKSRLLSDRFSAERPKGSFSTLEIQRTEQGDSAMYLCASSLGDLPLRETQYFGPGTRLLVL.

This clonotype was counted only a few times. The chain couples TRBV6-5 to TRBJ1-1, with D unresolved. V lost 0 bases and J lost 2, with 7 bases in between. This CDR3 contains 14 residues. The germline gives CDR1 MNHEY, CDR2 SVGAGI. CDR3 DNA: TGTGCCAGCAGTTACTCTATAGAAAACACTGAAGCTTTCTTT. Amino acid sequence: CASSYSIENTEAFF.

The chain employs TRBV7-3 and TRBJ2-3, with D possibly being TRBD2 (5 bases). From germline, CDR1 is SGHTA and CDR2 FQGTGA. The CDR3 loop spans 13 amino acids. Trimming stripped 4 bases from V and 5 bases from J, with 10 bases between. In nucleotides, the CDR3 is TGTGCCAGCAGCTCGGAGGTGCAAGATACGCAGTATTTT. Amino acid sequence: CASSSEVQDTQYF.

This clonotype was seen more than once but under ten times. The chain recombines TRBV5-1 with TRBJ2-1, with a possible D match to TRBD1 (6 bases). The CDR3 has 14 residues. The V gene's germline CDR1 is SGHRS and CDR2 YFSETQ. V was shortened by 4 bases and J by 0 bases, with 8 bases between the two germline ends. The CDR3, as DNA: TGCGCCAGCAGCGGGGGCCCCTCCTACAATGAGCAGTTCTTC. As protein: CASSGGPSYNEQFF.

This clonotype was counted between two and nine times. This chain joins TRBV28 and TRBJ1-4; unclear D gene. Germline assignment: CDR1 MDHEN and CDR2 SYDVKM. Trimming stripped 7 bases from V and 5 bases from J, with 11 bases between. This CDR3 spans 13 amino acids. The DNA for the CDR3 is TGTGCCAGCACCATCGGGCCGAATGAAAAACTGTTTTTT. Its translation: CASTIGPNEKLFF.

The chain has TRBV5-6 and TRBJ2-1; TRBD1 might be the D (5 bases). Germline V gene sequence: CDR1 SGHDT, CDR2 YYEEEE. The CDR3 sequence is 14 residues long. Trimming shortened V by 1 base and J by 6 bases, and 11 bases separated the two germline ends. The CDR3 DNA follows: TGTGCCAGCAGCTTGCGCAGGGTAGTCAATGAGCAGTTCTTC. Its protein product is CASSLRRVVNEQFF.

The rearrangement links TRBV5-1 to TRBJ2-5, with 10 bases identical to TRBD2. V trimming: 0 bases; J trimming: 0 bases; junction bases outside the gene matches: 11. CDR3 length equals 19 residues. CDR1 and CDR2 (germline): SGHRS, YFSETQ. Here the CDR3 reads CASSLAASGGPKYQETQYF. In nucleotides, the CDR3 is TGCGCCAGCAGCTTGGCCGCTAGCGGGGGCCCTAAGTACCAAGAGACCCAGTACTTC.

This clonotype was counted between two and nine times. The chain joins TRBV20-1 to TRBJ2-5; the D call may be TRBD1 or TRBD2 (5 bases each). Germline CDR1 is DFQATT and CDR2 is SNEGSKA (reference sequence). V was cut by 6 bases and J by 4 bases, with 15 bases left in between. CDR3 length: 13 residues. This CDR3 reads CSAKGVAGETQYF. The CDR3 DNA sequence: TGCAGTGCCAAAGGGGTGGCGGGAGAGACCCAGTACTTC.

The chain carries TRBV12-3 or TRBV12-4 and TRBJ2-5; tentatively, D is TRBD1 or TRBD2 (5 bases each). This CDR3 is 14 amino acids long. The V end lost 0 bases, the J end lost 4 bases, and 9 bases lay between the germline ends. CDR3 protein: CASSLADGGETQYF. The DNA of the CDR3 is TGTGCCAGCAGTTTAGCGGATGGGGGAGAGACCCAGTACTTC.

This clonotype has a handful of counts. The chain links TRBV11-1 to TRBJ2-2; 10 bases fit TRBD1. Unmatched junction bases numbered 7, after V lost 2 bases and J lost 7 bases. The CDR3 runs to 16 residues. CDR1 and CDR2 (germline): SGHAT, FQDESV (reference sequence). CDR3 in amino acids: CASSLTGQGINGELFF. In nucleotides, the CDR3 is TGTGCCAGCAGCTTAACGGGACAGGGGATTAACGGGGAGCTGTTTTTT.

This clonotype has just a few counts. Germline and junction disagree at one end, which may indicate a read error. The V call is TRBV7-2, the J call TRBJ1-2; D gene unclear. CDR3 length: 14 amino acids. Germline values: CDR1 SGHTA, CDR2 FQGNSA. The CDR3 DNA reads TGTGCCAGCAACTTAGTGGCTGGGAACTATGGCTACACCTTC. Translated, it gives CASNLVAGNYGYTF.

The chain carries TRBV10-3 and TRBJ2-3, with a tentative D call TRBD1 (5 bases). Trimming took 4 bases from V and 10 from J, leaving 12 bases between them. This CDR3 has 12 amino acids. Per germline, CDR1 ENHRY and CDR2 SYGVKD. CDR3 in amino acids: CAISGGPGSQYF. CDR3 bases: TGTGCCATCAGTGGGGGTCCAGGGTCGCAGTATTTT.

There are a few counts of this clonotype. The gene calls are TRBV5-4 and TRBJ2-7, with 8 bases fitting TRBD1. CDR1 and CDR2 (germline): SGHNT, YYREEE (reference sequence). The CDR3 covers 15 residues. The V and J ends lost 2 bases and 5 bases, in that order; junction bases with no gene match: 9. The CDR3 reads CASSLNYRGFHEQYF. The DNA of the CDR3 is TGTGCCAGCAGCTTAAATTACAGGGGGTTCCACGAGCAGTACTTC.

This chain links TRBV30 with TRBJ2-5; D is unclear. Per the germline V gene, CDR1 is GTSNPN and CDR2 is SVGIG (reference sequence). The V and J ends lost 4 bases and 2 bases respectively, with 5 bases between them. This CDR3 spans 11 amino acids. The CDR3 DNA reads TGTGCCTGGACAAAACAAGAGACCCAGTACTTC. It yields the protein CAWTKQETQYF.

This sequence joins TRBV12-5 and TRBJ2-1, with a possible D match to TRBD1 (6 bases). The better agreement between TRBJ2-5 and the DNA end casts doubt on the J call. This CDR3 contains 16 residues. The germline V gene has CDR1 LGHNT and CDR2 FRNRAP. The CDR3 coding sequence is TGTGCTAGTGGTTTGGGGGACACCACCGATGGAAAGACCCAGTACTTC. Amino acids: CASGLGDTTDGKTQYF.

This clonotype was found a few times. The CDR3 is CASSPGAQWETQYF. As DNA, the CDR3 is TGTGCCAGCTCACCGGGGGCGCAGTGGGAGACCCAGTACTTC. The gene calls are TRBV18 and TRBJ2-5; a weak D match, TRBD1 (6 bases). The CDR3 contains 14 residues. CDR1 KGHSH and CDR2 LQKENI come from the germline V gene. V gave up 3 bases and J gave up 5 bases, with 13 bases separating them.

This sequence joins TRBV12-5 and TRBJ2-2; no reliable D call. Trimming cost V 1 base and J 3 bases, with 0 bases left between them. The CDR3 is 12 amino acids. CDR1 is LGHNT and CDR2 is FRNRAP in the germline V gene. The chain's CDR3 is CASGLDTGELFF. Written as DNA, the CDR3 is TGTGCTAGTGGTTTGGACACCGGGGAGCTGTTTTTT.

The chain is built from TRBV9 and TRBJ1-2, with D perhaps TRBD1 (5 bases). Germline CDR1 and CDR2: SGDLS and YYNGEE. V was trimmed by 2 bases and J by 6 bases, leaving 11 bases between them. This CDR3 is 13 amino acids long. CDR3 sequence reads: CASSVGQGNGYTF. CDR3 nucleotides: TGTGCCAGCAGCGTCGGGCAGGGAAATGGCTACACCTTC.